The 14 T cell receptor beta chains reported below all come from one sample, sequenced in a study of technical replicates of blood from several donors. Some clones are missing from TCRdb's copy, which holds only in-frame ones; the method was immunoSEQ multiplex PCR. The sample carries more than 70,000 clones, approximately 96% recorded once. The sample taken for sequencing was T cells isolated from PBMCs. These receptors originate from a human donor in good health.

This sequence joins TRBV5-1 and TRBJ2-7, with 10 bases matching TRBD2. Germline-derived CDR1 and CDR2 are SGHRS and YFSETQ. The CDR3 extends over 15 amino acids. After removal of 5 bases from V and 0 bases from J, the junction contained 5 bases not matched to a gene. The CDR3 loop is CASRSAGGRSYEQYF. CDR3 DNA sequence: TGCGCCAGCAGATCAGCGGGAGGGCGCTCCTACGAGCAGTACTTC. Full variable domain (outside the CDR3, taken from reference TRBV5-1 and TRBJ2-7): KAGVTQTPRYLIKTRGQQVTLSCSPISGHRSVSWYQQTPGQGLQFLFEYFSETQRNKGNFPGRFSGRQFSNSRSEMNVSTLELGDSALYLCASRSAGGRSYEQYFGPGTRLTVT.

J is TRBJ2-1 and V is TRBV5-1, with 10 positions matching TRBD2. The CDR3 is made up of 17 amino acids. Germline values: CDR1 SGHRS, CDR2 YFSETQ. The trim removed 4 bases at V and 4 bases at J, leaving 11 bases unmatched. For the CDR3, the DNA is TGCGCCAGCAGCCCCGGAACCGGACTAGCGGTATACAATGAGCAGTTCTTC. Protein sequence: CASSPGTGLAVYNEQFF.

The chain uses TRBV30 and TRBJ1-5, with no clear D. Germline assignment: CDR1 GTSNPN and CDR2 SVGIG (reference sequence). The V end lost 0 bases, the J end lost 2 bases, and 11 bases lay between the germline ends. This CDR3 region has 15 residues. The CDR3 loop reads CAWSVIEPGNQPQHF. The CDR3 DNA is TGTGCCTGGAGTGTTATAGAACCCGGCAATCAGCCCCAGCATTTT. Full variable domain (outside the CDR3, taken from reference TRBV30 and TRBJ1-5): SQTIHQWPATLVQPVGSPLSLECTVEGTSNPNLYWYRQAAGRGLQLLFYSVGIGQISSEVPQNLSASRPQDRQFILSSKKLLLSDSGFYLCAWSVIEPGNQPQHFGDGTRLSIL.

The V gene is TRBV5-1, the J gene TRBJ2-2; weak D call: TRBD1 (5 bases). Per germline, CDR1 SGHRS and CDR2 YFSETQ. This CDR3 region has 14 residues. Trimming removed 0 bases from V and 4 bases from J, with 7 bases in between. The chain's CDR3 is CASSLGQSTGELFF. The CDR3 DNA reads as TGCGCCAGCAGCTTGGGACAGTCCACCGGGGAGCTGTTTTTT. Complete variable domain (other parts from reference TRBV5-1 and TRBJ2-2): KAGVTQTPRYLIKTRGQQVTLSCSPISGHRSVSWYQQTPGQGLQFLFEYFSETQRNKGNFPGRFSGRQFSNSRSEMNVSTLELGDSALYLCASSLGQSTGELFFGEGSRLTVL.

The chain joins TRBV5-4 to TRBJ2-1; 8 nucleotides line up with TRBD2. The CDR3 runs 16 residues. Trimming cost V 0 bases and J 0 bases; bases outside gene matches: 2. Germline CDR1 and CDR2: SGHNT and YYREEE (reference sequence). DNA for the CDR3: TGTGCCAGCAGCTTGGAAAGCGGGGGCTCCTACAATGAGCAGTTCTTC. Residues: CASSLESGGSYNEQFF.

For the CDR3, the DNA is TGTGCCAGCAGCTCCGACAGGGACGGCGGCTACACCTTC. Translated, it gives CASSSDRDGGYTF. The chain links TRBV7-3 to TRBJ1-2; 7 nucleotides match TRBD1. The CDR3 has 13 residues. V was clipped by 4 bases and J by 8 bases; unmatched bases: 7. The germline V gene has CDR1 SGHTA and CDR2 FQGTGA.

V is TRBV19 and J is TRBJ1-2, with D possibly matching TRBD1 (5 bases). Germline CDR1 LNHDA, CDR2 SQIVND (reference sequence). CDR3 length: 15 residues. V was clipped by 3 bases and J by 4 bases, with 15 bases between them. In DNA form, the CDR3 reads TGTGCCAGTAGTATCGTAAGGGGATCGGGCTATGGCTACACCTTC. It yields the protein CASSIVRGSGYGYTF.

The V call is TRBV5-4, the J call TRBJ2-7; 9 bases align to TRBD2. Per the germline V gene, CDR1 is SGHNT and CDR2 is YYREEE (reference sequence). The CDR3 spans 15 residues. The trim removed 3 bases at V and 0 bases at J, leaving 4 bases unmatched. CDR3 DNA: TGTGCCAGCAGCTCCCGACTAGCGGACTCCTACGAGCAGTACTTC. Its protein product is CASSSRLADSYEQYF.

The chain has TRBV12-2 and TRBJ1-1; TRBD1 is the table's D call and was not checked against the DNA. TRBV12-2 constitutes a pseudogene. The CDR3 totals 16 residues. The DNA of the CDR3 is TGTGCAAGTCGCTCCCGTAGGGGACACAAGAACACTGAAGCTTTCTTT. The encoded protein is CASRSRRGHKNTEAFF.

The chain combines TRBV2 with TRBJ2-7; 7 nucleotides agree with TRBD1. This CDR3 is 16 amino acids long. V shed 2 bases, J shed 2 bases, and the junction held 9 bases outside the gene matches. The germline gives CDR1 SNHLY, CDR2 FYNNEI. CDR3 amino acids: CASSEYMGQTTYEQYF. The CDR3 DNA follows: TGTGCCAGCAGTGAATACATGGGACAGACAACCTACGAGCAGTACTTC.

The chain links TRBV5-1 to TRBJ1-1; a weak D match, TRBD1 (6 bases). Trimming took off 0 bases at V and 0 bases at J, with 9 bases between the two ends. Looked up from germline, CDR1 is SGHRS and CDR2 is YFSETQ. The CDR3 length is 15 residues. In nucleotides, the CDR3 is TGCGCCAGCAGCTTGGTGAGGGGGATGAACACTGAAGCTTTCTTT. Its protein product is CASSLVRGMNTEAFF. Looking up the rest from reference TRBV5-1 and TRBJ1-1 gives the full variable domain: KAGVTQTPRYLIKTRGQQVTLSCSPISGHRSVSWYQQTPGQGLQFLFEYFSETQRNKGNFPGRFSGRQFSNSRSEMNVSTLELGDSALYLCASSLVRGMNTEAFFGQGTRLTVV.

The chain combines TRBV9 with TRBJ1-3; D is ambiguous. Trimming cost V 2 bases and J 0 bases, with 12 bases left between them. The germline CDR1 and CDR2 sequences are SGDLS and YYNGEE. The CDR3 loop spans 16 amino acids. The CDR3 region is CASSVEARSSGNTIYF. In DNA, the CDR3 is TGTGCCAGCAGCGTGGAGGCTAGAAGCTCTGGAAACACCATATATTTT.

Of note for this clone: At the DNA level, this CDR3 is encoded by other sequences in the same sample as well. The chain joins TRBV28 to TRBJ2-3; 14 positions match TRBD2. The CDR3 runs 16 residues. Germline V gene data show CDR1 as MDHEN and CDR2 as SYDVKM. The V segment lost 6 bases and the J segment 1 base; nucleotides outside the gene matches: 3. The CDR3 spells CASSSGLAGGTDTQYF. In DNA, the CDR3 is TGTGCCAGCAGCTCGGGACTAGCGGGAGGCACAGATACGCAGTATTTT.

The gene calls are TRBV30 and TRBJ2-4; a weak D match, TRBD2 (6 bases). Trimming cost V 6 bases and J 3 bases, with 18 bases left between them. The CDR3 runs to 15 residues. CDR1 and CDR2 (germline): GTSNPN, SVGIG (reference sequence). The CDR3 DNA sequence: TGTGCCTGTAAAGGAGGGGAAGGCGGCAAAAACATTCAGTACTTC. This encodes CACKGGEGGKNIQYF.